This T cell receptor (beta chain) comes out of a study of blood T cell repertoires in COVID-19. The wider study: From the United States, Italy and Spain came samples of acute and convalescent COVID-19. In each case, the material was cDNA or gDNA derived from T cells, B-cell-depleted T cells, or PBMCs.

Germline V gene sequence: CDR1 SNHLY, CDR2 FYNNEI. This CDR3 has 14 amino acids. With 3 bases clipped from V and 5 bases from J, the junction kept 5 bases outside the gene matches. Produced via immunoSEQ multiplex PCR; TCRdb's table is partial and in-frame only. This sample yields under 300,000 clones, of which roughly 89% are seen a single time; approximately 2% belongs to the top ten. The specimen was peripheral blood. The TCR originated in a man between 50 and 59 years old with acute or convalescent COVID-19. The chain combines TRBV2 with TRBJ2-3; 7 positions match TRBD2. The CDR3 spells CASSEITSEDTQYF. The DNA for the CDR3 is TGTGCCAGCAGTGAGATTACTAGCGAAGATACGCAGTATTTT.